These T cell receptor beta chains were read from a single sample in a study of OX40 agonist ivuxolimab in advanced cancers. Produced via immunoSEQ multiplex PCR; TCRdb's table is partial and in-frame only. The repertoire holds roughly 68,000 clones, with about 80% as singletons. Specimen: CD4+ or CD8+ T cells sorted from blood, collected in a trial of the OX40 agonist ivuxolimab. The source is an adult with an advanced solid tumor such as melanoma, head and neck, liver or kidney cancer. The conserved cysteine and the conserved F or W are not part of the CDR3 here.

J: TRBJ1-4; V: TRBV29-1; CDR3: SVQRGGSNEKLF
J: TRBJ1-1; V: TRBV18; CDR3: ASSPTTGNTEAF
J: TRBJ1-5; V: TRBV7-8; CDR3: ASSIQGSQPQH
J: TRBJ2-4; V: TRBV19; CDR3: ASSMDRVEKNIQY
J: TRBJ2-7; V: TRBV6-1; CDR3: ASSEGRGASYEQY
J: TRBJ1-5; V: TRBV19; CDR3: ASSSQGGNQPQH
J: TRBJ2-5; V: TRBV7-9; CDR3: ASSHGPGVAQY
J: TRBJ1-3; V: TRBV6-1; CDR3: ATGQVGGNTIY
J: TRBJ1-5; V: TRBV10-3; CDR3: AISDGGGQPQH
J: TRBJ2-7; V: TRBV7-2; CDR3: ASSATSGVAYEQY
J: TRBJ1-6; V: TRBV27; CDR3: ASSFRTGNSPLH
J: TRBJ2-5; V: TRBV5-1; CDR3: ASSLAGTGRETQY
J: TRBJ2-3; V: TRBV9; CDR3: ATRTSGGPDTQY
J: TRBJ2-5; V: TRBV11-2; CDR3: ASSPGTGGETQY
J: TRBJ1-6; V: TRBV5-1; CDR3: ASSSSGTANSPLH
J: TRBJ2-7; V: TRBV7-9; CDR3: ASSPLPSGGLGEQY
J: TRBJ1-3; V: TRBV28; CDR3: ASSLRSSGNTIY
J: TRBJ2-7; V: TRBV30; CDR3: AWSPLGSGSSYEQY
J: TRBJ1-6; V: TRBV30; CDR3: AWTPGQGYNSPLH
J: TRBJ1-1; V: TRBV6-5; CDR3: ASSAAQGNTEAF
J: TRBJ2-5; V: TRBV29-1; CDR3: STDRRETQY
J: TRBJ2-7; V: TRBV7-7; CDR3: ASSRQGGYEQY
J: TRBJ1-5; V: TRBV2; CDR3: AARARDGQPQH